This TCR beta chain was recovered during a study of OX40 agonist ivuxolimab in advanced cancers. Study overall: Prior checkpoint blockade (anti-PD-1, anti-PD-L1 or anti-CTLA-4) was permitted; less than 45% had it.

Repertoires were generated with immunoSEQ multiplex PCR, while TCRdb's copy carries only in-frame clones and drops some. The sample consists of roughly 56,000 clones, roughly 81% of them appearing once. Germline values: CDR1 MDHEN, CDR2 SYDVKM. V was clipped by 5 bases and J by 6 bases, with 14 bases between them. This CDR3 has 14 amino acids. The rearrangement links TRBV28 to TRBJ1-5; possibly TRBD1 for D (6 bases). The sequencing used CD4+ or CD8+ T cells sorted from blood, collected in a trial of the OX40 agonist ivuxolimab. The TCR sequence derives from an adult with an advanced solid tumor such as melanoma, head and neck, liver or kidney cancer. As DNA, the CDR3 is TGTGCCAGCAGTGGAATCCGGGACATTCAGCCCCAGCATTTT. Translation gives CASSGIRDIQPQHF.